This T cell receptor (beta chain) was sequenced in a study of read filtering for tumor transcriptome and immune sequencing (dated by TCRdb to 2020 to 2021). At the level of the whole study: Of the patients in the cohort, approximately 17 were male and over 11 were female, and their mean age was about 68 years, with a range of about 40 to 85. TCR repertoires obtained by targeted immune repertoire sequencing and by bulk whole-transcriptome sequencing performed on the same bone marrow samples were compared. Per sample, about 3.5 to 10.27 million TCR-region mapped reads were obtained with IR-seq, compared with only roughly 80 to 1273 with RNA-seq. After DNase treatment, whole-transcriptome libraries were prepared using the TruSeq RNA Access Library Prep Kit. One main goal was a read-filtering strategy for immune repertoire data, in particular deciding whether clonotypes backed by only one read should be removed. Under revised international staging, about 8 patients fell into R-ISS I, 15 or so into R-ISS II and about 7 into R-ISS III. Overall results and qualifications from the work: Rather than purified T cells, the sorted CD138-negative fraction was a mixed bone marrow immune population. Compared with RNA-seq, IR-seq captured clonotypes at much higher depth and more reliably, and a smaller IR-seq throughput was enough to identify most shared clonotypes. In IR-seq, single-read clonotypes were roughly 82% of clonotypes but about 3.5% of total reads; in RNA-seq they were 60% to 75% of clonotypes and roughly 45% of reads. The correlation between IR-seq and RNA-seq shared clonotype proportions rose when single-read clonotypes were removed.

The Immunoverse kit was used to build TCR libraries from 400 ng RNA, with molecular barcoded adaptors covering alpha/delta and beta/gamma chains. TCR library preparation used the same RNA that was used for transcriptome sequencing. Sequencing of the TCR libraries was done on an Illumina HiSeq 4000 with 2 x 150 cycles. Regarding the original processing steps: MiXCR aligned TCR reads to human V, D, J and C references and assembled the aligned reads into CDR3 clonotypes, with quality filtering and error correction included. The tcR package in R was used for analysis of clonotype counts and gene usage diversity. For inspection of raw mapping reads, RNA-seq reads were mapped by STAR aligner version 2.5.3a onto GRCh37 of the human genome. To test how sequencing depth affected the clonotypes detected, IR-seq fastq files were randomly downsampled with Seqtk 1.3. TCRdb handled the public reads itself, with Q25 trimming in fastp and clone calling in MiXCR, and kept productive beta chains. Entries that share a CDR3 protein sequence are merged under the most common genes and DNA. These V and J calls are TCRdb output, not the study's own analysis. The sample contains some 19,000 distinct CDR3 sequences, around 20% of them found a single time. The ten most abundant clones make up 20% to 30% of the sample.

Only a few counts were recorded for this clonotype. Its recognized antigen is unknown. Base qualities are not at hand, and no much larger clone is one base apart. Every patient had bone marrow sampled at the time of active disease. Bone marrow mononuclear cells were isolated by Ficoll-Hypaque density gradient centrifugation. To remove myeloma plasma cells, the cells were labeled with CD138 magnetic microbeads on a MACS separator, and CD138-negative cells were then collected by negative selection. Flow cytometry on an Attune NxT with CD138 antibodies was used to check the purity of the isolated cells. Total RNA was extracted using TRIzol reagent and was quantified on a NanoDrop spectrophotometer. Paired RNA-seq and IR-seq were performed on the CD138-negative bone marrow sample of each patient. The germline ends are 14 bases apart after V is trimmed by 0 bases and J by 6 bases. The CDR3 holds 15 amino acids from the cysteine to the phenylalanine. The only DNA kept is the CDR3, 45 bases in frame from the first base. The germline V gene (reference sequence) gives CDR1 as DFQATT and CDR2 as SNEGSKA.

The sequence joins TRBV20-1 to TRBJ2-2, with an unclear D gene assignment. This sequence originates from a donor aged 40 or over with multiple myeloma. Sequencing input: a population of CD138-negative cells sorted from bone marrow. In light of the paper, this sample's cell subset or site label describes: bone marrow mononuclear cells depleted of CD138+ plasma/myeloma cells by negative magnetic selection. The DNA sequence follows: TGCAGTGCTAGAGATGAGGTACAGAGTCCCGGGGAGCTGTTTTTT. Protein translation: CSARDEVQSPGELFF.